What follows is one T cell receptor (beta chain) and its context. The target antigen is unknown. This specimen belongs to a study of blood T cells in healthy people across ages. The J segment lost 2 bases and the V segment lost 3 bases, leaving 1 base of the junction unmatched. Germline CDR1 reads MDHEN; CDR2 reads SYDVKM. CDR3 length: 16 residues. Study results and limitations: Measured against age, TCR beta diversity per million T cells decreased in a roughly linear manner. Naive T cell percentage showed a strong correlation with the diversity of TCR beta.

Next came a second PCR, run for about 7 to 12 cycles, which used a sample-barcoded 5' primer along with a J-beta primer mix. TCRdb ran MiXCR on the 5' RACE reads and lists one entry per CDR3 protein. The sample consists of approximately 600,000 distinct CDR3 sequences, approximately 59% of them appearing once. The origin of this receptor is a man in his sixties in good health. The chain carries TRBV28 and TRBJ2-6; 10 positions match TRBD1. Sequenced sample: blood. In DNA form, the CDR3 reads TGTGCCAGCAGTTTCGACAGGGGGCCTGGGGCCAACGTCCTGACTTTC. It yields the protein CASSFDRGPGANVLTF.